One and the same sample provided the 8 T cell receptor beta chains below, sequenced in a study of response to subunit inactivated influenza vaccine (dated by TCRdb to the late 2010s). Receptor libraries were prepared by RT-PCR. The sequencer listed for this sample is Illumina HiSeq 2500. The raw public reads went through TCRdb reprocessing: fastp at Q25, MiXCR clone calling, in-frame beta chains kept. One record per CDR3 amino acid sequence lists the most common genes and DNA. The sample profile shows some 520,000 distinct CDR3 sequences; approximately 15% of them were found once. The ten top clones hold less than 4% of the sample. The sequencing used CD4+ T cells sorted from PBMCs, collected around 2 years after vaccination. Receptors were obtained from a man in his fifties or sixties who received an inactivated influenza vaccine. Donor details come from another sample of the same person, matched by shared clones.

This clonotype was counted many times. The V call is TRBV12-3 or TRBV12-4, the J call TRBJ2-2, with D perhaps TRBD1 (6 bases). V lost 5 bases, J lost 0 bases, and 10 bases lay in between. The CDR3 extends over 15 amino acids. The CDR3 DNA follows: TGTGCCAGCAGTCGAACAGGGTCGAACACCGGGGAGCTGTTTTTT. Protein: CASSRTGSNTGELFF.

CDR3 sequence: CASSQPGSASEAFF. As DNA, the CDR3 is TGTGCCAGCAGCCAGCCTGGGTCGGCGTCTGAAGCTTTCTTT. V gene TRBV3-1 combines with J gene TRBJ1-1, with D hard to call. The germline V gene has CDR1 LGHDT and CDR2 YNNKEL (reference sequence). Trimming removed 3 bases at V and 6 bases at J, with 14 bases between. This CDR3 contains 14 residues.

This clonotype was picked up a small number of times. The gene calls are TRBV27 and TRBJ2-5; 10 bases map to TRBD2. Germline trimming cut 5 bases from V and 2 bases from J; bases unmatched to any gene: 5. The V gene's germline CDR1 is MNHEY and CDR2 SMNVEV (reference sequence). CDR3 length equals 15 residues. CDR3 protein: CASSRLAGVQETQYF. DNA for the CDR3: TGTGCCAGCAGTAGGCTAGCGGGGGTGCAAGAGACCCAGTACTTC.

This clonotype was found a few times. The chain has TRBV10-1 and TRBJ2-3; TRBD2 is a possible D gene (5 bases). The CDR3 contains 13 residues. Trimming pared 7 bases from V and 3 bases from J, leaving 11 bases between. Germline lookup yields CDR1 WNHNN and CDR2 SYGVQD (reference sequence). This CDR3 reads CASTRTGTDTQYF. In nucleotides, the CDR3 is TGCGCCAGCACTCGGACGGGGACAGATACGCAGTATTTT.

This clonotype showed up just a few times. The chain employs TRBV6-2 or TRBV6-3 and TRBJ2-2; TRBD2 agrees at 9 bases. CDR1 and CDR2 (germline): MNHEY, SVGEGT. Losses at the gene ends were 4 bases for V and 5 bases for J; bases not matched to a gene: 11. The CDR3 length is 17 residues. The CDR3 here is CASSFAMTSGLTGELFF. The CDR3 nucleotides are TGTGCCAGCAGTTTCGCAATGACTAGCGGATTAACCGGGGAGCTGTTTTTT.

The genes are TRBV30 and TRBJ1-1; D is undetermined. The germline CDR1 and CDR2 sequences are GTSNPN and SVGIG (reference sequence). Trimming left V 2 bases short and J 4 bases short, with 17 bases between. This CDR3 comprises 15 residues. The DNA for the CDR3 is TGTGCCTGGAGTAACGAGGCAGGACCTGGCACTGAAGCTTTCTTT. Residues: CAWSNEAGPGTEAFF.

The chain has TRBV20-1 and TRBJ1-1; D is unresolved. The CDR3 runs 13 residues. With 3 bases removed from V and 0 bases from J, the gap between germline ends came to 8 bases. Germline lookup yields CDR1 DFQATT and CDR2 SNEGSKA (reference sequence). The CDR3 nucleotides are TGCAGTGCTAGCGCGGTGTTGAACACTGAAGCTTTCTTT. Encoded protein: CSASAVLNTEAFF.

This clonotype was seen more than once but under ten times. V gene TRBV6-2 or TRBV6-3 combines with J gene TRBJ1-5; D is unresolved. Germline V CDR1 and CDR2: MNHEY, SVGEGT. This CDR3 contains 11 residues. The germline V and J ends were trimmed by 5 bases and 11 bases, with 10 bases remaining between them. The CDR3 loop reads CASSPGLAQHF. Here the CDR3 DNA reads TGTGCCAGCAGTCCTGGACTCGCCCAGCATTTT.